Reported below is one T cell receptor (beta chain). Its target is not known. This CDR3 region has 17 residues. V was clipped by 5 bases and J by 0 bases; unmatched bases: 10. Germline CDR1 SEHNR, CDR2 FQNEAQ (reference sequence). The data originate from a study of immune evolution from preneoplasia to lung adenocarcinoma. Regarding the study as a whole: Clonality was highest in normal lung, lower in later-stage lesions apparently. From normal lung to invasive adenocarcinoma, top clone frequencies appeared to decrease.

After pathologic assessment, macro-dissection selected premalignant or tumor cells for extraction. Method: immunoSEQ multiplex PCR; TCRdb's copy keeps in-frame clones and lacks some. The table records roughly 35,000 clones, 60% to 75% of them present only once. The TCR sequence derives from a person aged 60 to 70 with lung adenocarcinoma. Sequences were obtained from FFPE invasive lung adenocarcinoma tissue. The chain couples TRBV7-9 to TRBJ1-3; the match to TRBD1 covers 7 bases. CDR3 sequence: CASSRDRARLSGNTIYF. The CDR3 bases are TGTGCCAGCAGCCGTGACAGGGCAAGGCTCTCTGGAAACACCATATATTTT.